Here is one T cell receptor beta chain with its context. Its antigen is currently unknown. Germline V gives CDR1 SGHRS, CDR2 YFSETQ. This CDR3 region has 14 residues. Between the trimmed V and J ends, which lost 2 bases and 3 bases, there was a span of 11 bases. This specimen comes from a study of vaccination effects on CD4 cells after COVID-19. Study results and caveats: Infection-derived and vaccine-derived clones contracted markedly late after vaccination. Relatively few convalescent patients took part in the study, which had no early post-infection timepoints.

Culturing for about 10 days preceded CD4+ T cell isolation. Assay: immunoSEQ multiplex PCR; the TCRdb copy retains only in-frame clones and omits some. This sample has under 50,000 clones, with approximately 74% found just once. The chain carries TRBV5-1 and TRBJ1-2, with D unclear. The receptor was derived from a human donor who had a prior SARS-CoV-2 infection. Sample: CD4+ T cells from PBMCs cultured without peptide, taken before COVID-19 vaccination. The CDR3 reads CASSLWGADYGYTF. The CDR3 region has the DNA TGCGCCAGCAGCTTATGGGGAGCCGACTATGGCTACACCTTC. The full variable domain, in which reference TRBV5-1 and TRBJ1-2 provide the parts outside the CDR3, is KAGVTQTPRYLIKTRGQQVTLSCSPISGHRSVSWYQQTPGQGLQFLFEYFSETQRNKGNFPGRFSGRQFSNSRSEMNVSTLELGDSALYLCASSLWGADYGYTFGSGTRLTVV.